This entry lists 29 T cell receptor beta chains sequenced from one sample in a study of cytomegalovirus exposure and HLA in healthy donors. Method: immunoSEQ multiplex PCR; TCRdb's copy keeps in-frame clones and lacks some. The repertoire holds more than 110,000 clones, with 84% as singletons. What was sequenced was PBMCs. The receptors come from a woman aged 30 to 39 in good health and CMV-seronegative.

The chain employs TRBV13 and TRBJ1-2; the D gene is possibly TRBD1 (5 bases). Trimming pared 5 bases from V and 3 bases from J, leaving 13 bases between. Germline-derived CDR1 and CDR2 are PRHDT and FYEKMQ (reference sequence). This CDR3 has 14 residues. The CDR3 protein is CASSRGREDYGYTF. CDR3 bases: TGTGCCAGCAGCCGGGGACGGGAGGACTATGGCTACACCTTC.

The chain uses TRBV5-6 and TRBJ2-7, with 7 nucleotides matching TRBD1. CDR1 SGHDT and CDR2 YYEEEE come from the germline V gene. The CDR3 spans 15 residues. The V and J ends lost 2 bases and 1 base, in that order; junction bases with no gene match: 6. CDR3: CASSFGWGQSYEQYF. In DNA, the CDR3 is TGTGCCAGCAGCTTTGGGTGGGGACAGTCCTACGAGCAGTACTTC.

This clone was recorded only once. The chain uses TRBV27 and TRBJ2-1, with 14 bases lining up with TRBD2. V lost 4 bases, J lost 7 bases, and 3 bases stayed unmatched. Germline loops: CDR1 MNHEY, CDR2 SMNVEV (reference sequence). The CDR3 extends over 15 amino acids. The CDR3 DNA reads TGTGCCAGCAGTTCCCGGACTAGCGGGGGGAATGAGCAGTTCTTC. As protein: CASSSRTSGGNEQFF.

This chain links TRBV18 with TRBJ1-1; D not certain. The V end was cut by 0 bases, the J end by 10 bases, with 15 bases between. Germline values: CDR1 KGHSH, CDR2 LQKENI. CDR3 length: 14 amino acids. The CDR3 DNA is TGTGCCAGCTCACCACCGGGAGATACACGGGCAGCTTTCTTT. This encodes CASSPPGDTRAAFF. Full variable domain (outside the CDR3, taken from reference TRBV18 and TRBJ1-1): NAGVMQNPRHLVRRRGQEARLRCSPMKGHSHVYWYRQLPEEGLKFMVYLQKENIIDESGMPKERFSAEFPKEGPSILRIQQVVRGDSAAYFCASSPPGDTRAAFFGQGTRLTVV.

This rearrangement joins TRBV27 to TRBJ2-3; 10 bases map to TRBD2. V was pared by 0 bases and J by 2 bases, with 14 bases of the junction left unmatched. CDR1 is MNHEY and CDR2 is SMNVEV in the germline V gene (reference sequence). The CDR3 has 20 amino acids. The CDR3 sequence is CASSLSFGILSGGFTDTQYF. DNA of the CDR3: TGTGCCAGCAGTTTATCCTTTGGAATTCTTAGCGGGGGGTTCACAGATACGCAGTATTTT.

The chain is built from TRBV5-6 and TRBJ2-7, with 7 bases lining up with TRBD1. Unmatched junction bases numbered 7, after V lost 4 bases and J lost 0 bases. CDR3 size: 15 residues. The germline V gene has CDR1 SGHDT and CDR2 YYEEEE. As DNA, the CDR3 is TGTGCCAGCAGCGTGTTGGGGACAGCCTCCTACGAGCAGTACTTC. Translating it yields CASSVLGTASYEQYF.

Concerning this clone: The same CDR3 arises from other DNA sequences in this sample as well. J is TRBJ2-5 and V is TRBV2, with 7 bases matching TRBD1. The ends lost 4 bases at V and 4 bases at J; junction bases unmatched: 3. The CDR3 is 13 residues long. The germline CDR1 and CDR2 sequences are SNHLY and FYNNEI. This CDR3 reads CASSGDSGETQYF. Here the CDR3 DNA reads TGTGCCAGCAGTGGGGACAGCGGAGAGACCCAGTACTTC.

In DNA, the CDR3 is TGTGCCAGCAGCCGCCCCGGACAGGGGTCGTACGAGCAGTACTTC. It codes for CASSRPGQGSYEQYF. The chain combines TRBV6-5 with TRBJ2-7, with 9 bases fitting TRBD1. The CDR3 runs 15 residues. Looked up from germline, CDR1 is MNHEY and CDR2 is SVGAGI. V gave up 6 bases and J gave up 4 bases; unmatched junction bases: 10.

The V gene is TRBV5-1, the J gene TRBJ2-1, with 10 bases identical to TRBD2. J gave up 4 bases and V 2 bases, and 6 bases lay outside the gene matches. CDR1 and CDR2 (germline): SGHRS, YFSETQ. The CDR3 length is 16 residues. The CDR3 is CASSFSSGGAYNEQFF. The CDR3 nucleotides read TGCGCCAGCAGCTTTTCTAGCGGGGGAGCATACAATGAGCAGTTCTTC.

This chain joins TRBV6-1 and TRBJ1-6; tentative D call: TRBD1 (6 bases). This CDR3 has 18 amino acids. Germline V lookup: CDR1 MNHNS, CDR2 SASEGT. V was shortened by 4 bases and J by 2 bases, with 18 bases between the two germline ends. CDR3 protein: CASSVNLAGAPYNSPLHF. The CDR3, as DNA: TGTGCCAGCAGTGTAAACCTGGCAGGGGCGCCCTATAATTCACCCCTCCACTTT.

The count of this clone is one. The CDR3 here is CASSLGGTFNYGYTF. Written as DNA, the CDR3 is TGCGCCAGCAGCTTGGGGGGCACCTTCAACTATGGCTACACCTTC. The chain recombines TRBV5-1 with TRBJ1-2, with a weak D call TRBD1 (5 bases). Trimming cost V 0 bases and J 2 bases, with 11 bases left between them. The CDR3 totals 15 residues. Germline CDR1 and CDR2: SGHRS and YFSETQ.

The chain combines TRBV10-1 with TRBJ1-5; 8 nucleotides match TRBD1. CDR3 length equals 15 residues. Germline-derived CDR1 and CDR2 are WNHNN and SYGVQD (reference sequence). Trimming at V came to 9 bases and at J to 3 bases, leaving 10 bases not matched to a gene. CDR3: CASPRDRNPNQPQHF. The CDR3 coding sequence is TGCGCCAGTCCCCGGGACAGGAATCCCAATCAGCCCCAGCATTTT.

CDR3 nucleotides: TGTGCCAGCAGCTATGGTCTCTACGAGCAGTACTTC. Protein product: CASSYGLYEQYF. The V gene is TRBV2, the J gene TRBJ2-7, with D unresolved. There are 12 residues in the CDR3. Germline values: CDR1 SNHLY, CDR2 FYNNEI. V was clipped by 6 bases and J by 3 bases, with 9 bases between them. The variable domain in full, completed from reference TRBV2 and TRBJ2-7, reads EPEVTQTPSHQVTQMGQEVILRCVPISNHLYFYWYRQILGQKVEFLVSFYNNEISEKSEIFDDQFSVERPDGSNFTLKIRSTKLEDSAMYFCASSYGLYEQYFGPGTRLTVT.

In its sample, this clone was seen once. The chain's CDR3 is CASSLTRLQGDYGYTF. The CDR3, as DNA: TGTGCCAGCAGCTTAACCCGATTACAGGGGGACTATGGCTACACCTTC. This chain connects TRBV7-3 to TRBJ1-2, with 8 nucleotides matching TRBD1. Per the germline V gene, CDR1 is SGHTA and CDR2 is FQGTGA. The V and J ends lost 0 bases and 3 bases, in that order; junction bases with no gene match: 6. This CDR3 has 16 amino acids.

The chain recombines TRBV7-2 with TRBJ2-5; TRBD2 matches 9 bases. Germline lookup yields CDR1 SGHTA and CDR2 FQGNSA. This CDR3 is 17 amino acids long. Trimming took 3 bases from V and 5 from J; bases not matched to a gene: 13. The CDR3 DNA reads as TGTGCCAGCAGCTTTAGCGGGGGTACAGCCAGGGGGGAGACCCAGTACTTC. It translates to CASSFSGGTARGETQYF.

The table lists this clone with a count of one. This sequence joins TRBV7-9 and TRBJ2-5, with D tentatively TRBD1 (5 bases). V was pared by 3 bases and J by 4 bases, with 12 bases between. Germline V gene lookup returns CDR1 SEHNR and CDR2 FQNEAQ (reference sequence). The CDR3 spans 14 residues. The CDR3 DNA sequence: TGTGCCAGCAGCTTGGCAAGGGGTCGAGAGACCCAGTACTTC. It translates to CASSLARGRETQYF. The full variable domain, its missing parts supplied by reference TRBV7-9 and TRBJ2-5, is DTGVSQNPRHKITKRGQNVTFRCDPISEHNRLYWYRQTLGQGPEFLTYFQNEAQLEKSRLLSDRFSAERPKGSFSTLEIQRTEQGDSAMYLCASSLARGRETQYFGPGTRLLVL.

The chain couples TRBV4-2 to TRBJ1-1; 7 positions match TRBD1. Trimming removed 5 bases from V and 3 bases from J; junction bases left unmatched: 6. The CDR3 contains 14 residues. Germline V gene lookup returns CDR1 LGHNA and CDR2 YNFKEQ. The CDR3 coding sequence is TGTGCCAGCAGCTTACGGACAGGAGACACTGAAGCTTTCTTT. Translation gives CASSLRTGDTEAFF.

The genes are TRBV27 and TRBJ1-2; 8 bases are a match to TRBD1. CDR1 and CDR2 from the germline V gene are MNHEY and SMNVEV (reference sequence). CDR3 length equals 17 residues. With V trimmed by 6 bases and J by 5 bases, 17 bases remained unmatched. CDR3 amino acids: CASRRTSPGGSMYGYTF. The CDR3 nucleotides are TGTGCCAGCAGGCGTACTTCCCCAGGGGGCTCAATGTATGGCTACACCTTC.

The genes are TRBV4-2 and TRBJ1-1, with D perhaps TRBD1 (6 bases). Trimming took 3 bases from V and 6 from J, leaving 14 bases between them. Per germline, CDR1 LGHNA and CDR2 YNFKEQ. This CDR3 has 14 amino acids. The CDR3 loop reads CASSHLGQSPEAFF. The CDR3 nucleotides read TGTGCCAGCAGCCACCTCGGACAGAGCCCTGAAGCTTTCTTT.

This clone has a handful of counts. The J gene is TRBJ2-5, the V gene TRBV5-6; 8 bases fit TRBD1. Germline CDR1 and CDR2: SGHDT and YYEEEE. The CDR3 has 19 residues. The V and J ends lost 4 bases and 5 bases, in that order; junction bases with no gene match: 22. The CDR3: CASSSWGLPGQEARETQYF. The CDR3 coding sequence is TGTGCCAGCAGCAGTTGGGGACTCCCGGGACAGGAGGCCCGGGAGACCCAGTACTTC.

The count of this clone is one. The chain joins TRBV9 to TRBJ1-6; perhaps TRBD1 as D (6 bases). The germline V gene encodes CDR1 SGDLS and CDR2 YYNGEE. The V gene lost 3 bases and the J gene lost 0 bases, with 16 bases spanning the gap. This CDR3 is 18 amino acids long. The CDR3 spells CASSASLGQSSYNSPLHF. The DNA for the CDR3 is TGTGCCAGCAGCGCCTCATTAGGACAGAGCTCCTATAATTCACCCCTCCACTTT.

This chain links TRBV27 with TRBJ1-4; 9 bases are a match to TRBD1. V was pared by 6 bases and J by 5 bases, with 10 bases of the junction left unmatched. This CDR3 is built from 16 residues. The V gene's germline CDR1 is MNHEY and CDR2 SMNVEV (reference sequence). CDR3 sequence reads: CASRGLRGTGNEKLFF. CDR3 nucleotide sequence: TGTGCCAGCAGGGGGTTGCGCGGGACAGGGAATGAAAAACTGTTTTTT.

V usage is TRBV5-4 and J usage is TRBJ2-2, with TRBD1 identical over 7 bases. Germline V lookup: CDR1 SGHNT, CDR2 YYREEE (reference sequence). V shed 4 bases, J shed 6 bases, and the junction held 9 bases outside the gene matches. The CDR3 length is 15 residues. CDR3 protein: CASSLEGARAGELFF. CDR3 in DNA: TGTGCCAGCAGCCTCGAGGGGGCGAGGGCCGGGGAGCTGTTTTTT.

The V and J genes are TRBV10-3 and TRBJ2-7; TRBD1 agrees at 11 bases. The junction had 18 bases not matched to a gene; V was cut back by 10 bases and J by 4 bases. CDR1 is ENHRY and CDR2 is SYGVKD in the germline V gene. The CDR3 runs 17 residues. The CDR3 nucleotides read TGTGCCACCGAACTGGACAGGGGGCCCACTTTCGGGTACGAGCAGTACTTC. Protein sequence: CATELDRGPTFGYEQYF.

This clone was picked up a small number of times. No DNA is shown, since the ends of the CDR3 on it are uncertain; the CDR3 is the one TCRdb lists. J is TRBJ1-4 and V is TRBV12-2; TRBD1, the table's D call, lacks a check against the DNA. TRBV12-2 represents a pseudogene. The CDR3 comprises 22 residues, both ends counted. The CDR3 is CASRLLIGVGPGSRGRGEKLFF.

V gene TRBV27 combines with J gene TRBJ2-1; 11 nucleotides line up with TRBD2. Per germline, CDR1 MNHEY and CDR2 SMNVEV (reference sequence). The CDR3 covers 15 residues. V shed 2 bases and J 9 bases; nucleotides not matched to a gene: 6. The CDR3 region has the DNA TGTGCCAGCAGTTTAATACTAGCGGGGGCTCGTGAGCAGTTCTTC. This encodes CASSLILAGAREQFF.

The chain's CDR3 is CASSLGQAGEQYF. CDR3 nucleotide sequence: TGTGCCAGCAGCTTAGGGCAGGCTGGCGAGCAGTACTTC. The chain uses TRBV7-9 and TRBJ2-7; D is unresolved. Germline V gene data show CDR1 as SEHNR and CDR2 as FQNEAQ (reference sequence). With 1 base removed from V and 6 bases from J, the gap between germline ends came to 10 bases. The CDR3 sequence is 13 residues long.

This chain uses TRBV5-8 with TRBJ1-3, with no clear D. Deletions cut 0 bases from V and 4 bases from J, with 23 bases between. Germline V gives CDR1 SGHTS, CDR2 YDEGEE. The CDR3 extends over 19 amino acids. This CDR3 reads CASSLAPSDVWPGGNTIYF. DNA for the CDR3: TGTGCCAGCAGCTTGGCGCCGTCCGATGTCTGGCCGGGAGGAAACACCATATATTTT. The entire variable domain, with the rest obtained from reference TRBV5-8 and TRBJ1-3, is as follows: EAGVTQSPTHLIKTRGQQATLRCSPISGHTSVYWYQQALGLGLQFLLWYDEGEERNRGNFPPRFSGRQFPNYSSELNVNALELEDSALYLCASSLAPSDVWPGGNTIYFGEGSWLTVV.

The CDR3 DNA reads as TGCGCCAGCAGCGCCACCACGGAGGAAAAACTGTTTTTT. Translating gives CASSATTEEKLFF. The chain has TRBV5-1 and TRBJ1-4, with D hard to call. CDR1 SGHRS and CDR2 YFSETQ come from the germline V gene. V lost 4 bases, J lost 8 bases, and 12 bases lay in between. The CDR3 extends over 13 amino acids.